This is a list of T cell receptor beta chains from one sample in a study of OX40 agonist ivuxolimab in advanced cancers. TCRdb's table, derived via immunoSEQ multiplex PCR, lists solely in-frame clones and lacks some. In the table there are some 86,000 clones, 86% of which are singletons. Sequencing used CD4+ or CD8+ T cells sorted from blood, obtained in a trial of the OX40 agonist ivuxolimab. The source is an adult with an advanced solid tumor such as melanoma, head and neck, liver or kidney cancer. CDR3s include the opening cysteine and the closing phenylalanine or tryptophan. The D gene is left open where the match is weak. Clone size, where shown, is once, few, many, or a class for clones that have expanded.

CDR3aa,CDR3nt,abundance,d_gene,v_gene,j_gene
CASSETRLGDKGQFF,TGTGCCAGCAGTGAGACCCGGTTGGGAGATAAAGGGCAGTTCTTC,.,.,TRBV6-1,TRBJ2-1
CAWGGSSYEQYF,TGTGCCTGGGGGGGGAGCTCCTACGAGCAGTACTTC,.,.,TRBV30,TRBJ2-7
CASSEDPGRSGNTIYF,TGTGCCAGCAGTGAAGATCCAGGGAGATCTGGAAACACCATATATTTT,.,.,TRBV6-1,TRBJ1-3
CASSTREVYSPLHF,TGTGCCAGCAGCACCAGGGAGGTTTATTCACCCCTCCACTTT,medium-sized,.,TRBV7-9,TRBJ1-6
CASSEGGGLRNEQFF,TGTGCCAGCAGCGAAGGAGGGGGGCTAAGGAATGAGCAGTTCTTC,.,.,TRBV7-2,TRBJ2-1
CASSDLGSYGYTF,TGTGCCAGCAGTGACCTGGGATCCTATGGCTACACCTTC,.,.,TRBV6-1,TRBJ1-2
CASSLGSGQFYEQYF,TGCGCCAGCAGCTTGGGGTCGGGACAGTTCTACGAGCAGTACTTC,.,TRBD1,TRBV5-1,TRBJ2-7
CASSPGVVGGEQFF,TGTGCCAGCAGCCCCGGGGTAGTCGGAGGTGAGCAGTTCTTC,.,.,TRBV6-5,TRBJ2-1
CASSLTTGESGPQHF,TGTGCCAGCAGCTTGACTACAGGGGAGTCCGGGCCCCAGCATTTT,.,TRBD1,TRBV6-1,TRBJ1-5
CASSFGTGGDGYTF,TGTGCCAGCAGCTTTGGGACAGGGGGCGATGGCTACACCTTC,.,TRBD1,TRBV5-4,TRBJ1-2
CASSYSKTGGGQYF,TGTGCCAGCAGTTACTCGAAAACCGGCGGAGGGCAGTATTTT,.,.,TRBV6-6,TRBJ2-3
CASRSFHRGSSEKLFF,TGTGCCAGTAGATCCTTCCACAGGGGGTCGAGCGAAAAACTGTTTTTT,.,TRBD1,TRBV19,TRBJ1-4
CATGPQETQYF,TGTGCCACCGGGCCCCAAGAGACCCAGTACTTC,.,.,TRBV2,TRBJ2-5
CASSPEVGYEQYF,TGTGCCAGCTCACCGGAAGTGGGCTACGAGCAGTACTTC,.,.,TRBV18,TRBJ2-7
CASSIGTGANTIYF,TGTGCCAGCAGCATAGGGACAGGCGCCAACACCATATATTTT,few,TRBD1,TRBV7-8,TRBJ1-3
CASSKRQGGSQPQHF,TGTGCCAGCAGCAAACGACAGGGAGGATCTCAGCCCCAGCATTTT,.,TRBD1,TRBV5-6,TRBJ1-5
CASSSQETQYF,TGTGCCAGCAGCTCCCAAGAGACCCAGTACTTC,.,.,TRBV11-2,TRBJ2-5
CAWSVGHLFNQPQHF,TGTGCCTGGAGTGTAGGGCATCTCTTCAATCAGCCCCAGCATTTT,.,.,TRBV30,TRBJ1-5
CASSYDRAGGYTF,TGTGCCAGCAGCTACGACAGGGCCGGAGGCTACACCTTC,.,TRBD1,TRBV7-2,TRBJ1-2
CATRDMNQPQHF,TGTGCCACAAGGGACATGAATCAGCCCCAGCATTTT,.,.,TRBV19,TRBJ1-5
CASSDDPGYGYTF,TGCGCCAGCAGCGACGACCCAGGCTATGGCTACACCTTC,.,.,TRBV5-1,TRBJ1-2
CASSYTSRGYGYTF,TGTGCCAGCAGTTACACGTCCCGGGGGTATGGCTACACCTTC,.,.,TRBV6-6,TRBJ1-2
CASSRSPMGSSYNSPLHF,TGCGCCAGCAGCCGGTCGCCAATGGGGAGCTCCTATAATTCACCCCTCCACTTT,.,.,TRBV5-1,TRBJ1-6
CASSQDLGGSNQPQHF,TGTGCCAGCAGCCAAGATCTGGGGGGTAGCAATCAGCCCCAGCATTTT,.,.,TRBV4-2,TRBJ1-5
CAWSGTVNSPLHF,TGTGCCTGGAGTGGGACAGTTAATTCACCCCTCCACTTT,.,.,TRBV30,TRBJ1-6
CASSPRKDRVLDTQYF,TGTGCCAGCAGCCCCAGGAAGGACAGGGTATTGGATACGCAGTATTTT,.,TRBD1,TRBV5-4,TRBJ2-3
CASSPGQGADTQYF,TGTGCCAGCTCACCTGGCCAGGGGGCAGATACGCAGTATTTT,.,TRBD1,TRBV18,TRBJ2-3
CASSLEQGVISWTEAFF,TGTGCCAGCAGCCTAGAACAGGGCGTAATTTCGTGGACTGAAGCTTTCTTT,.,.,TRBV5-6,TRBJ1-1
CASSVEGFGELFF,TGTGCCAGCAGTGTAGAAGGCTTCGGGGAGCTGTTTTTT,.,.,TRBV2,TRBJ2-2
CASSPQSSYEQYF,TGTGCCAGCTCACCACAGAGCTCCTACGAGCAGTACTTC,.,.,TRBV18,TRBJ2-7
CASSVASKNEQYF,TGTGCCAGCAGCGTAGCTTCGAAGAACGAGCAGTACTTC,.,.,TRBV9,TRBJ2-7
CASSLIAAAKNIQYF,TGTGCCAGCAGCTTGATCGCGGCAGCCAAAAACATTCAGTACTTC,.,.,TRBV5-6,TRBJ2-4
CASSVGRGRFDQPQHF,TGTGCCAGTAGTGTGGGCAGGGGTAGGTTCGATCAGCCCCAGCATTTT,.,.,TRBV19,TRBJ1-5
CASSPETAPNTEAFF,TGTGCCAGCTCACCAGAGACAGCGCCGAACACTGAAGCTTTCTTT,.,.,TRBV18,TRBJ1-1
CASRAGVLREEKLFF,TGTGCCAGTAGGGCAGGGGTCCTGAGGGAAGAAAAACTGTTTTTT,.,.,TRBV19,TRBJ1-4
CASSLYSDAEAFF,TGTGCCAGCAGTTTGTACAGCGACGCCGAAGCTTTCTTT,.,.,TRBV27,TRBJ1-1
CAWSFGGGDYGYTF,TGTGCCTGGAGTTTCGGCGGGGGAGACTATGGCTACACCTTC,.,.,TRBV30,TRBJ1-2
CATAAPAGDTQYF,TGTGCCACCGCAGCGCCTGCTGGGGATACGCAGTATTTT,once,.,TRBV19,TRBJ2-3
CASSLDSRGNTIYF,TGTGCCAGTAGTTTGGACAGTCGGGGAAACACCATATATTTT,.,.,TRBV19,TRBJ1-3
CASSYGQDQPQHF,TGTGCCAGCAGTTACGGACAGGATCAGCCCCAGCATTTT,.,TRBD1,TRBV6-5,TRBJ1-5
CASSLDLIGRRTNTEAFF,TGTGCCAGCAGCTTAGATCTCATAGGTCGGAGAACGAACACTGAAGCTTTCTTT,.,.,TRBV11-2,TRBJ1-1
CASSRTSGSTGELFF,TGTGCCAGCAGCCGGACTAGCGGGTCCACCGGGGAGCTGTTTTTT,.,TRBD2,TRBV11-3,TRBJ2-2
CASSLVGELFF,TGTGCCAGCAGCTTAGTTGGGGAACTGTTTTTT,.,.,TRBV7-9,TRBJ1-4
CASSLRRGTGDSPLHF,TGTGCCAGCAGCCTTAGACGGGGAACAGGTGATTCACCCCTCCACTTT,.,.,TRBV11-3,TRBJ1-6
CASSLGLAGVLDTQYF,TGTGCCAGCAGCTTGGGACTAGCGGGAGTATTGGATACGCAGTATTTT,.,TRBD2,TRBV5-8,TRBJ2-3
CASSMIEGREKLFF,TGTGCCAGTAGTATGATTGAGGGGCGTGAAAAACTGTTTTTT,.,.,TRBV19,TRBJ1-4
CSVEDQSYNSPLHF,TGCAGCGTTGAAGATCAGTCCTATAATTCACCCCTCCACTTT,once,.,TRBV29-1,TRBJ1-6
CATTKKEGSGNTGNTIYF,TGTGCCACCACTAAGAAAGAAGGATCCGGGAATACTGGAAACACCATATATTTT,.,.,TRBV10-3,TRBJ1-3
CASSSFTGTDPYEQYF,TGTGCCAGCAGCTCATTTACCGGGACAGACCCATACGAGCAGTACTTC,.,TRBD1,TRBV7-9,TRBJ2-7
CSVVDVYGYTF,TGCAGCGTTGTTGACGTTTATGGCTACACCTTC,.,.,TRBV29-1,TRBJ1-2
CASSLKGGTGELFF,TGTGCCAGCAGCCTTAAGGGGGGCACCGGGGAGCTGTTTTTT,.,.,TRBV7-8,TRBJ2-2
CACRGGTEAFF,TGTGCCTGCAGGGGGGGGACTGAAGCTTTCTTT,.,TRBD1,TRBV30,TRBJ1-1